This is a list of T cell receptor beta chains from one sample in a study of T cell repertoires in ileal Crohn's disease. Measured with immunoSEQ multiplex PCR; TCRdb has only the in-frame clones, and not every one. Among about 62,000 clones listed, 85% to 90% were seen once. The sequenced sample consisted of ileal tissue. Source of these receptors: an adult with Crohn's disease. CDR3s leave out the opening cysteine and the closing phenylalanine or tryptophan. A D gene is named only where the DNA matches it firmly. Not every row has a clone size; where given, it reads once, few, many or a size class.

V: TRBV9; D: -; J: TRBJ2-1; size: -; CDR3: ASSVSVLLGEVEQF
V: TRBV7-9; D: -; J: TRBJ2-1; size: -; CDR3: ASSLGGPNEQF
V: TRBV7-2; D: TRBD1; J: TRBJ1-2; size: -; CDR3: ASSAHGTGGGGYT
V: TRBV14; D: -; J: TRBJ2-7; size: -; CDR3: ASSRQDQYEQY
V: TRBV7-8; D: -; J: TRBJ1-1; size: -; CDR3: ASSPGGTEAF
V: TRBV28; D: -; J: TRBJ1-5; size: once; CDR3: ASSLGWLQSDQPQH
V: TRBV11-1; D: -; J: TRBJ1-1; size: -; CDR3: ASSLRGEAF
V: TRBV11-1; D: -; J: TRBJ2-7; size: -; CDR3: ASSSGGTALEQY
V: TRBV14; D: -; J: TRBJ1-2; size: -; CDR3: ASSQSHLNGYT
V: TRBV19; D: TRBD1; J: TRBJ1-3; size: -; CDR3: ASTIDRAGNTIY
V: TRBV18; D: -; J: TRBJ1-3; size: -; CDR3: ASSLQGSGNTIY
V: TRBV13; D: TRBD2; J: TRBJ2-4; size: -; CDR3: ASSLALGLAKNIQY
V: TRBV5-1; D: TRBD1; J: TRBJ2-2; size: -; CDR3: ASSLAKDRVVAGELF
V: TRBV14; D: -; J: TRBJ1-2; size: -; CDR3: ASSQVANYGYT
V: TRBV5-1; D: -; J: TRBJ2-6; size: -; CDR3: ASSLVPGIRTGANVLT
V: TRBV29-1; D: TRBD1; J: TRBJ1-2; size: -; CDR3: SVRDRGYGYT
V: TRBV9; D: -; J: TRBJ2-1; size: -; CDR3: ASGQSQYEQF
V: TRBV19; D: -; J: TRBJ1-5; size: -; CDR3: ASQGWPQPQH
V: TRBV28; D: TRBD1; J: TRBJ2-2; size: -; CDR3: ASSLGGGSSGELF
V: TRBV6-1; D: TRBD1; J: TRBJ1-5; size: -; CDR3: ASSDRGRGSNQPQH
V: TRBV6-5; D: TRBD1; J: TRBJ1-4; size: -; CDR3: ASSKLWDSEKLF
V: TRBV7-8; D: TRBD1; J: TRBJ1-2; size: -; CDR3: ASSLVGQGGGYT
V: TRBV5-5; D: -; J: TRBJ2-3; size: -; CDR3: ACNLQGHSTDTQY
V: TRBV9; D: TRBD1; J: TRBJ2-1; size: -; CDR3: ASSRTGGKFYNEQF
V: TRBV6-6; D: TRBD1; J: TRBJ2-7; size: -; CDR3: ASSYRQGTYEQY
V: TRBV5-1; D: -; J: TRBJ2-5; size: -; CDR3: ASSLVGGETQY
V: TRBV6-4; D: -; J: TRBJ2-1; size: -; CDR3: ASSETSLTEQF
V: TRBV19; D: -; J: TRBJ1-1; size: -; CDR3: ASSPFDTHTEAF
V: TRBV27; D: TRBD2; J: TRBJ2-7; size: -; CDR3: ASSFSGSTYEQY
V: TRBV29-1; D: -; J: TRBJ1-2; size: -; CDR3: SVEPPTTALKPGSFNYGYT